This T cell receptor beta chain was sequenced in a study of OX40 agonist ivuxolimab in advanced cancers. Study overall: An agonistic anti-OX40 (CD134) antibody, ivuxolimab, was used to treat the patients. Study results and caveats: In CD8+ T cells, expanded clones were on average more numerous than in CD4+.

TCRdb's copy holds only in-frame clones and misses some; the assay was immunoSEQ multiplex PCR. This sample yields 48,000 or so clones, of which about 88% are seen a single time; roughly 1.1% belongs to the top ten. Worth noting for this clone: Its target is unknown.

The input for sequencing was CD4+ or CD8+ T cells sorted from blood, taken in a trial of the OX40 agonist ivuxolimab. The TCR sequence derives from an adult with an advanced solid tumor such as melanoma, head and neck, liver or kidney cancer.

The CDR3 is CSVELGTQETQYF. CDR3 DNA sequence: TGCAGCGTTGAGCTGGGTACCCAAGAGACCCAGTACTTC. The chain joins TRBV29-1 to TRBJ2-5, with unresolved D. Trimming removed 3 bases at V and 1 base at J, with 9 bases between. The CDR3 runs to 13 residues. Germline CDR1 is SQVTM and CDR2 is ANQGSEA.